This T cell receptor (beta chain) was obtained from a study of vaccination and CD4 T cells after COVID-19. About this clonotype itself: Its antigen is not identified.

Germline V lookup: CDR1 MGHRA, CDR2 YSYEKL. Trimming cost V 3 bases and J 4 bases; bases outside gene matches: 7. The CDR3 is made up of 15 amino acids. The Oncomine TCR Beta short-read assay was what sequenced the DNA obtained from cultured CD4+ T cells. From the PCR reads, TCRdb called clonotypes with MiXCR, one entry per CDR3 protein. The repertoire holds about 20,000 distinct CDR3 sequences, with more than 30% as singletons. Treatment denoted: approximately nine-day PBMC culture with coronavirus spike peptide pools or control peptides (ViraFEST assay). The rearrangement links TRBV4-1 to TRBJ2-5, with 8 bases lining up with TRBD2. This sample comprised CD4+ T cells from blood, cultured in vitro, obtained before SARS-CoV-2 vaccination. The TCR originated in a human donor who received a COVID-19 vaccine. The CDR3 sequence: CASSHLGLAIETQYF. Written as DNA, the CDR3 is TGCGCCAGCAGCCACCTCGGACTAGCAATAGAGACCCAGTACTTC.